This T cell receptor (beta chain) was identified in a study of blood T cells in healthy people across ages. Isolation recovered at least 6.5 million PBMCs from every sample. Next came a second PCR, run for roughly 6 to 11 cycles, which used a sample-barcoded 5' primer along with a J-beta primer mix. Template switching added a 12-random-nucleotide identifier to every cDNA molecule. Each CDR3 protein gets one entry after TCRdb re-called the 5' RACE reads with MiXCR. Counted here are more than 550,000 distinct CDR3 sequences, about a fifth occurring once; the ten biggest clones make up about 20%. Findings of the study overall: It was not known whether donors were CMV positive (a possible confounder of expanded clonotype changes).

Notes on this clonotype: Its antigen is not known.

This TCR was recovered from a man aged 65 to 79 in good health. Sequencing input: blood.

CDR3 loop: CASSQERDRSVGTIYF. DNA for the CDR3: TGCGCCAGCAGCCAAGAAAGGGACAGGTCGGTAGGGACCATATATTTT. The chain recombines TRBV4-1 with TRBJ1-3; 8 nucleotides align to TRBD1. In germline, CDR1 is MGHRA, CDR2 YSYEKL. V trimming: 0 bases; J trimming: 10 bases; junction bases outside the gene matches: 11. The CDR3 consists of 16 residues.